The 20 T cell receptor beta chains presented below share a single source sample, sequenced in a study of cytomegalovirus exposure and HLA in healthy donors. Both 60 Vbeta primers and 13 Jbeta primers went into the PCR. Sequencing was performed with immunoSEQ multiplex PCR; in TCRdb, only in-frame clones are kept and a portion is missing. The data contain some 130,000 clones, more than 80% of them singletons. The sample taken for sequencing was PBMCs. These receptors were collected from a woman in her 30s in good health and CMV-seropositive.

This clone is a singleton in its sample. V is TRBV7-9 and J is TRBJ1-2; D might be TRBD1 (5 bases). The V end lost 9 bases, the J end lost 2 bases, and 25 bases lay between the germline ends. The CDR3 is 17 amino acids. Germline assignment: CDR1 SEHNR and CDR2 FQNEAQ (reference sequence). CDR3 protein: CASSSWGGKAGNYGYTF. CDR3 DNA sequence: TGTGCCAGTTCCTCTTGGGGGGGGAAAGCAGGGAACTATGGCTACACCTTC.

The table lists this clone with a few counts. The chain employs TRBV28 and TRBJ2-5, with 9 bases fitting TRBD2. The J call may be wrong; the DNA end is better matched by TRBJ2-7. The germline gives CDR1 MDHEN, CDR2 SYDVKM. The CDR3 is made up of 15 amino acids. CDR3 in DNA: TGTGCCAGCAGTCTAGCGGGGACTAGGGGGGACGAGCAGTACTTC. Encoded protein: CASSLAGTRGDEQYF.

The chain is built from TRBV2 and TRBJ2-3; D is possibly TRBD2 (7 bases). Germline CDR1 SNHLY, CDR2 FYNNEI. The CDR3 loop spans 16 amino acids. V was cut by 3 bases and J by 1 base, with 14 bases left in between. CDR3 sequence: CASSDGGGGRTDTQYF. In DNA form, the CDR3 reads TGTGCCAGCAGTGACGGTGGGGGGGGCCGCACAGATACGCAGTATTTT.

This clone has only one observation. The rearrangement links TRBV10-3 to TRBJ1-3, with D possibly being TRBD1 (6 bases). The CDR3 contains 15 residues. Per the germline V gene, CDR1 is ENHRY and CDR2 is SYGVKD. The ends were cut back, 6 bases at V and 0 bases at J, with 12 bases in the middle. The CDR3: CAISQGQSSGNTIYF. As DNA, the CDR3 is TGTGCCATCAGCCAGGGGCAGAGCTCTGGAAACACCATATATTTT.

This sequence joins TRBV2 and TRBJ2-5, with D possibly matching TRBD2 (6 bases). The CDR3 is made up of 12 amino acids. Germline CDR1 SNHLY, CDR2 FYNNEI. V was trimmed by 3 bases and J by 5 bases, leaving 7 bases between them. In DNA form, the CDR3 reads TGTGCCAGCAGTGAGCGGGGCGAGACCCAGTACTTC. Its translation: CASSERGETQYF.

This chain links TRBV9 with TRBJ1-3, with D hard to call. The germline V gene has CDR1 SGDLS and CDR2 YYNGEE. The CDR3 covers 13 residues. Between the trimmed V and J ends, which lost 3 bases and 4 bases, there was a span of 8 bases. CDR3 residues: CASSGGSGNTIYF. The DNA of the CDR3 is TGTGCCAGCAGCGGAGGTTCCGGAAACACCATATATTTT.

V is TRBV5-4 and J is TRBJ2-7; 9 nucleotides agree with TRBD1. Per germline, CDR1 SGHNT and CDR2 YYREEE (reference sequence). Trimming removed 2 bases from V and 5 bases from J; junction bases left unmatched: 8. The CDR3 loop spans 15 amino acids. The CDR3 here is CASSFLRDRVNEQYF. The CDR3 nucleotides read TGTGCCAGCAGCTTCCTCCGGGACAGGGTCAACGAGCAGTACTTC.

This chain connects TRBV5-4 to TRBJ1-2, with 9 bases identical to TRBD1. This CDR3 contains 13 residues. With V trimmed by 3 bases and J by 3 bases, 0 bases remained unmatched. From germline, CDR1 is SGHNT and CDR2 YYREEE (reference sequence). Written as DNA, the CDR3 is TGTGCCAGCAGCTGGGACAGGGACTATGGCTACACCTTC. The encoded protein is CASSWDRDYGYTF. The entire variable domain, with the rest obtained from reference TRBV5-4 and TRBJ1-2, is as follows: ETGVTQSPTHLIKTRGQQVTLRCSSQSGHNTVSWYQQALGQGPQFIFQYYREEENGRGNFPPRFSGLQFPNYSSELNVNALELDDSALYLCASSWDRDYGYTFGSGTRLTVV.

The rearrangement joins TRBV5-4 to TRBJ2-1; 7 bases align to TRBD1. V was clipped by 1 base and J by 2 bases; unmatched bases: 6. Per the germline V gene, CDR1 is SGHNT and CDR2 is YYREEE (reference sequence). This CDR3 spans 16 amino acids. CDR3 sequence: CASSLKQGSAYNEQFF. The CDR3 DNA reads as TGTGCCAGCAGCTTGAAACAGGGGAGTGCCTACAATGAGCAGTTCTTC.

This chain joins TRBV30 and TRBJ1-1; D is unresolved. The CDR3 consists of 12 residues. Germline values: CDR1 GTSNPN, CDR2 SVGIG (reference sequence). V lost 7 bases to trimming and J lost 1 base, with 10 bases between them. CDR3 loop: CASYQWNTEAFF. CDR3 coding DNA: TGTGCCTCGTATCAGTGGAACACTGAAGCTTTCTTT.

J is TRBJ2-1 and V is TRBV2; possibly TRBD1 for D (6 bases). This CDR3 spans 14 amino acids. Germline values: CDR1 SNHLY, CDR2 FYNNEI. Trimming pared 6 bases from V and 5 bases from J, leaving 14 bases between. The CDR3 region is CASRSQGENNEQFF. The CDR3 region has the DNA TGTGCCAGCAGGTCACAGGGAGAGAACAATGAGCAGTTCTTC.

The V gene is TRBV19, the J gene TRBJ1-2; TRBD1 is a possible D gene (6 bases). This CDR3 comprises 13 residues. Trimming took off 3 bases at V and 5 bases at J, with 10 bases between the two ends. Germline V gene lookup returns CDR1 LNHDA and CDR2 SQIVND (reference sequence). The CDR3: CASSIRTAYGYTF. The CDR3 region has the DNA TGTGCCAGTAGTATCAGGACAGCATATGGCTACACCTTC. Using reference TRBV19 and TRBJ1-2 for the parts outside the CDR3, the full variable domain is DGGITQSPKYLFRKEGQNVTLSCEQNLNHDAMYWYRQDPGQGLRLIYYSQIVNDFQKGDIAEGYSVSREKKESFPLTVTSAQKNPTAFYLCASSIRTAYGYTFGSGTRLTVV.

The rearrangement joins TRBV2 to TRBJ2-1; TRBD2 aligns across 10 bases. After removal of 6 bases from V and 4 bases from J, the junction contained 9 bases not matched to a gene. The CDR3 loop spans 16 amino acids. Germline CDR1 and CDR2: SNHLY and FYNNEI. The CDR3 loop is CASRLTAGGWYNEQFF. The CDR3 coding sequence is TGTGCCAGCAGGCTCACAGCGGGAGGGTGGTACAATGAGCAGTTCTTC. The entire variable domain, with the rest obtained from reference TRBV2 and TRBJ2-1, is as follows: EPEVTQTPSHQVTQMGQEVILRCVPISNHLYFYWYRQILGQKVEFLVSFYNNEISEKSEIFDDQFSVERPDGSNFTLKIRSTKLEDSAMYFCASRLTAGGWYNEQFFGPGTRLTVL.

V gene TRBV5-4 combines with J gene TRBJ1-6; D is possibly TRBD1 (5 bases). Germline V gene sequence: CDR1 SGHNT, CDR2 YYREEE (reference sequence). Trimming cost V 0 bases and J 6 bases, with 10 bases left between them. The CDR3 is 15 residues long. The CDR3 bases are TGTGCCAGCAGCTTGGAATACAGGCTTAATTCACCCCTCCACTTT. It specifies CASSLEYRLNSPLHF.

The chain joins TRBV27 to TRBJ2-4; 7 bases match TRBD1. Germline V CDR1 and CDR2: MNHEY, SMNVEV (reference sequence). CDR3 length: 16 residues. Germline trimming cut 5 bases from V and 2 bases from J; bases unmatched to any gene: 9. In nucleotides, the CDR3 is TGTGCCAGCAGTCCTATGACAGGGAAGACCAAAAACATTCAGTACTTC. This sequence encodes CASSPMTGKTKNIQYF.

V and J are TRBV4-1 and TRBJ2-1; 10 bases align to TRBD2. The CDR3 runs 16 residues. CDR1 is MGHRA and CDR2 is YSYEKL in the germline V gene. The trim removed 2 bases at V and 7 bases at J, leaving 8 bases unmatched. The CDR3 sequence is CASSQLPLAGVNEQFF. CDR3 DNA sequence: TGCGCCAGCAGCCAATTACCCCTAGCGGGAGTTAATGAGCAGTTCTTC.

The V call is TRBV2, the J call TRBJ2-6, with D perhaps matching TRBD1 (5 bases). The CDR3 is 15 amino acids. The ends were cut back, 1 base at V and 7 bases at J, with 11 bases in the middle. Germline V gene data show CDR1 as SNHLY and CDR2 as FYNNEI. CDR3 bases: TGTGCCAGCAGTGAAGAAGGGGTACCCGCCAACGTCCTGACTTTC. Translation gives CASSEEGVPANVLTF.

The chain recombines TRBV7-2 with TRBJ1-2; 8 bases agree with TRBD1. With 3 bases clipped from V and 6 bases from J, the junction kept 3 bases outside the gene matches. Germline CDR1 SGHTA, CDR2 FQGNSA. The CDR3 loop spans 13 amino acids. The CDR3 nucleotides read TGTGCCAGCAGCTTCCGACAGGGGAATGGCTACACCTTC. This translates into CASSFRQGNGYTF.

The chain recombines TRBV20-1 with TRBJ1-1; no clear D. The length of the CDR3 is 10 residues. The germline CDR1 and CDR2 sequences are DFQATT and SNEGSKA (reference sequence). Trimming pared 8 bases from V and 4 bases from J, leaving 8 bases between. The CDR3 coding sequence is TGCAGTCCACTAACCACTGAAGCTTTCTTT. As protein: CSPLTTEAFF.

This sequence joins TRBV5-4 and TRBJ2-2; TRBD2 matches at 11 bases. V gave up 1 base and J gave up 4 bases; unmatched junction bases: 6. Germline CDR1 reads SGHNT; CDR2 reads YYREEE (reference sequence). The CDR3 runs 17 residues. The CDR3 DNA reads as TGTGCCAGCAGCTTGACTAGCGGGGGCAGGGGCACCGGGGAGCTGTTTTTT. Amino acid sequence: CASSLTSGGRGTGELFF.